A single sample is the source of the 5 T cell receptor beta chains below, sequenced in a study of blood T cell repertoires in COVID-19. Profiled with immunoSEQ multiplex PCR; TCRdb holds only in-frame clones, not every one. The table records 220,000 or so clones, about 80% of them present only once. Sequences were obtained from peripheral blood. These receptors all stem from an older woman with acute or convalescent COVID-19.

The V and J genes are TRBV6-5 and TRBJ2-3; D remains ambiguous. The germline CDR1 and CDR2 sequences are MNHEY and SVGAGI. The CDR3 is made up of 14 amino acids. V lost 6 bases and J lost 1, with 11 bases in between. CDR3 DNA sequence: TGTGCCAGCAGCCTAAATCAGGGCACAGATACGCAGTATTTT. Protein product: CASSLNQGTDTQYF.

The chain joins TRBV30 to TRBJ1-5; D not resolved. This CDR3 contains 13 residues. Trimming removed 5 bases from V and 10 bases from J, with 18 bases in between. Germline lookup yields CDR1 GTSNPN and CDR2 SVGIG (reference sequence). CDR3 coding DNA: TGTGCCTGGGCCCTTTCGTCGGGTGGACCCCAGCATTTT. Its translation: CAWALSSGGPQHF.

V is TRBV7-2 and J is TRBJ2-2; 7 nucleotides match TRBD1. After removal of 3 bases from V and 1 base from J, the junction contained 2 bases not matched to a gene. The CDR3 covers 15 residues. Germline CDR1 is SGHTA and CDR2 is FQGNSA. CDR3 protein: CASSLTGRNTGELFF. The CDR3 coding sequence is TGTGCCAGCAGCTTGACAGGGAGGAACACCGGGGAGCTGTTTTTT.

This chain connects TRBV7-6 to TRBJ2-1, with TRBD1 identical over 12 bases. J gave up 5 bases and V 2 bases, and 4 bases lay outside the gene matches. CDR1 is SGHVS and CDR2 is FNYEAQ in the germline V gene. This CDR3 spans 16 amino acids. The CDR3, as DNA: TGTGCCAGCAGCTTATTGGGACAGGGGGCGAACAATGAGCAGTTCTTC. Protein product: CASSLLGQGANNEQFF.

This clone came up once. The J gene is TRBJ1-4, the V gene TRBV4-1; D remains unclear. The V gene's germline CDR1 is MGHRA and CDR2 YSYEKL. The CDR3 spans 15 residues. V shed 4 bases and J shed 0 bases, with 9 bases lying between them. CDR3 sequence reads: CASSRAVATNEKLFF. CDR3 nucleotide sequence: TGCGCCAGCAGCCGTGCAGTCGCAACTAATGAAAAACTGTTTTTT.